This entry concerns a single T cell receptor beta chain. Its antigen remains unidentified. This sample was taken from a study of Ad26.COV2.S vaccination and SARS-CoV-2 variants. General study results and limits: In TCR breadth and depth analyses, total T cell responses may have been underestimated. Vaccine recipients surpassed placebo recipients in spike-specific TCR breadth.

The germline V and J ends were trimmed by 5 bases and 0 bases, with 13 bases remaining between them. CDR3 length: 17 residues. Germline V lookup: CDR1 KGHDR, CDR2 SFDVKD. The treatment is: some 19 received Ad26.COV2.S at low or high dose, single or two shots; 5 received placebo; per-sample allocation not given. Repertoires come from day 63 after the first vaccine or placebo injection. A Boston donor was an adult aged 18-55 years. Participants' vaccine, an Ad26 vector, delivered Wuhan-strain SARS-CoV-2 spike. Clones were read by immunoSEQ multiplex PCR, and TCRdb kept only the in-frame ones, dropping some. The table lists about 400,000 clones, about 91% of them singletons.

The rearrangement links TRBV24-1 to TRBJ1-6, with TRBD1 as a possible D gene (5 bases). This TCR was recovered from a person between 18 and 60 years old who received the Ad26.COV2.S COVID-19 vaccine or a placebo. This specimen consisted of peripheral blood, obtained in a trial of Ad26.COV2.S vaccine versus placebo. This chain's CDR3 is CATSVVGDSSYNSPLHF. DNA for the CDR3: TGTGCCACCAGTGTTGTAGGGGATAGCTCCTATAATTCACCCCTCCACTTT.